This T cell receptor (beta chain) was recovered during a study of early T cells in non-severe SARS-CoV-2 infection. Per germline, CDR1 SEHNR and CDR2 FQNEAQ (reference sequence). Trimming left V 1 base short and J 0 bases short, with 16 bases between. The CDR3 covers 17 residues. TCRdb re-analysed the 5' RACE reads in MiXCR, keeping a single row per CDR3 protein. The sample yields approximately 60,000 distinct CDR3 sequences, under 15% seen once. Sequencing was carried out using whole blood. The chain links TRBV7-9 to TRBJ2-7; D is unclear. The clonotype was recovered from an adult who was a healthcare worker with PCR-confirmed SARS-CoV-2 infection or an uninfected control (not recorded which). For the CDR3, the DNA is TGTGCCAGCAGCTTAGATGGCGCTAGTTCCCGCTCCTACGAGCAGTACTTC. Amino acids: CASSLDGASSRSYEQYF.